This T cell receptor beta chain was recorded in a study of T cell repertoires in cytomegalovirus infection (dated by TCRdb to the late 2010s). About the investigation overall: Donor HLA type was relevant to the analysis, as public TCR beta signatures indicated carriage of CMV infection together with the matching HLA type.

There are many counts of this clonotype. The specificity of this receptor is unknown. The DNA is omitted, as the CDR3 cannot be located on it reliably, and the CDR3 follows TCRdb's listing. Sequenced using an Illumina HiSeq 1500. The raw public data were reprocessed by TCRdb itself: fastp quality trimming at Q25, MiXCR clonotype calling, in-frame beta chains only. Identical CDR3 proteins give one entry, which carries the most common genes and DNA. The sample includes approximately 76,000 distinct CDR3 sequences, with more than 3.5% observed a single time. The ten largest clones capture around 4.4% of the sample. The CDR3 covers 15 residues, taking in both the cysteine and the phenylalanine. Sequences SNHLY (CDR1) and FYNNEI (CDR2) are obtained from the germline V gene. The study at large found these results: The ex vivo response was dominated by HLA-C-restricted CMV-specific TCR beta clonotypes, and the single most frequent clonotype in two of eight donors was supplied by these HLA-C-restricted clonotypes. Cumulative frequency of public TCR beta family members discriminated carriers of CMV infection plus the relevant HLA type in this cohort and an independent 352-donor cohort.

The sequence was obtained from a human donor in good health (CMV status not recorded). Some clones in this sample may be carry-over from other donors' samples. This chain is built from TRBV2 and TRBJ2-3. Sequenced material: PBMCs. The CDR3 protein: CASSSSRLGTDTQYF.